The T cell receptor (beta chain) described here comes from a study of T cells in Graves' hyperthyroidism and ophthalmopathy. Researchers took RNA transcripts and amplified the TCR beta CDR3 regions from them. First-round RT-PCR of the TCR CDR3 relied on the HTBI primer set. TCRdb analysed the multiplex PCR reads with MiXCR anew, one entry per CDR3 protein. The sample has over 650,000 distinct CDR3 sequences, about a sixth seen once. Germline V gene sequence: CDR1 LNHDA, CDR2 SQIVND (reference sequence). CDR3 length: 14 residues. V was cut by 2 bases and J by 4 bases, with 11 bases left in between. Sequencing was performed on blood. The TCR was taken from a man in his late teens or twenties with Graves' hyperthyroidism. The chain has TRBV19 and TRBJ1-1; no clear D gene. Written as DNA, the CDR3 is TGTGCCAGTAGTATATATGTAGGGTCCACTGAAGCTTTCTTT. It is translated as CASSIYVGSTEAFF.